Below are 9 T cell receptor beta chains sequenced from a single sample in a study of T cells after yellow fever vaccination. TCRdb processed the 5' RACE reads anew with MiXCR; each CDR3 protein has one entry. Among around 110,000 distinct CDR3 sequences, more than 7.5% were seen once, and the ten largest hold about 25%. This material consisted of CD8+ T cells sorted from PBMCs, taken 45 days after the yellow fever booster vaccination. These receptors came from a man under 40 who received the YFV17D yellow fever vaccine.

The V gene is TRBV27, the J gene TRBJ2-1, with TRBD2 matching over 12 bases. The CDR3 is made up of 16 amino acids. Germline-derived CDR1 and CDR2 are MNHEY and SMNVEV (reference sequence). Trimming removed 5 bases from V and 8 bases from J; junction bases left unmatched: 10. CDR3 amino acids: CASSETSGRTVDEQFF. The CDR3 region has the DNA TGTGCCAGCAGTGAAACTAGCGGGAGGACGGTAGATGAGCAGTTCTTC.

Many counts were recorded for this clonotype. The V and J genes are TRBV6-1 and TRBJ2-4; the D gene is possibly TRBD1 (6 bases). Germline CDR1 and CDR2: MNHNS and SASEGT. This CDR3 has 15 residues. The V gene lost 5 bases and the J gene lost 1 base, with 12 bases spanning the gap. This CDR3 reads CASSRQGWAKNIQYF. The CDR3 nucleotides read TGTGCCAGCAGTCGTCAGGGGTGGGCCAAAAACATTCAGTACTTC.

The sample holds a few counts of this clonotype. The V and J genes are TRBV20-1 and TRBJ2-7; maybe TRBD2 (7 bases). The CDR3 is made up of 17 amino acids. V lost 2 bases and J lost 5, with 25 bases in between. The germline V gene has CDR1 DFQATT and CDR2 SNEGSKA (reference sequence). The CDR3 reads CSARPRGGARRPHEQYF. In DNA form, the CDR3 reads TGCAGTGCTAGACCCAGAGGGGGGGCCCGAAGGCCTCACGAGCAGTACTTC.

Ten or more counts support this clonotype. J is TRBJ2-7 and V is TRBV12-3 or TRBV12-4; D might be TRBD2 (5 bases). The CDR3 runs 12 residues. Trimming removed 5 bases from V and 7 bases from J, with 12 bases in between. The CDR3 sequence: CASSTGGEEQYF. CDR3 nucleotides: TGTGCCAGCAGTACCGGAGGTGAGGAGCAGTACTTC.

This clonotype was picked up many times. V and J are TRBV5-1 and TRBJ2-2; TRBD2 matches 10 bases. With V trimmed by 4 bases and J by 3 bases, 12 bases remained unmatched. Germline CDR1 is SGHRS and CDR2 is YFSETQ. The CDR3 consists of 18 residues. The CDR3 here is CASSLRASGSVDTGELFF. The CDR3 nucleotides read TGCGCCAGCAGCCTCCGGGCTAGCGGGAGTGTAGACACCGGGGAGCTGTTTTTT.

This clonotype was found many times. The chain recombines TRBV5-6 with TRBJ2-7; a weak D match, TRBD2 (6 bases). V shed 6 bases and J shed 3 bases, with 10 bases lying between them. This CDR3 comprises 12 residues. Germline lookup yields CDR1 SGHDT and CDR2 YYEEEE. CDR3 loop: CASTARGYEQYF. CDR3 DNA sequence: TGTGCCAGCACGGCGCGGGGCTACGAGCAGTACTTC.

This clonotype has ten or more counts. V is TRBV4-3 and J is TRBJ2-3; D uncertain. CDR1 and CDR2 from the germline V gene are LGHNA and YSLEER. V was clipped by 4 bases and J by 1 base, with 18 bases between them. The CDR3 sequence is 17 residues long. The CDR3 DNA follows: TGCGCCAGCAGCCTGTCCTGGGGTTCACCGCGCACAGATACGCAGTATTTT. Translation gives CASSLSWGSPRTDTQYF.

With respect to this clonotype: A much larger clone lies one base from this, so it may be a read error. J is TRBJ1-1 and V is TRBV9; D remains unclear. The germline V gene encodes CDR1 SGDLS and CDR2 YYNGEE. This CDR3 spans 15 amino acids. V lost 0 bases, J lost 7 bases, and 16 bases lay in between. The CDR3 DNA reads as TGTGCCAGCAGCGTAGACGTCCATGGGATTGATGAAGCTTTCTTT. This sequence encodes CASSVDVHGIDEAFF. Drawing the rest from reference TRBV9 and TRBJ1-1, the complete variable domain is DSGVTQTPKHLITATGQRVTLRCSPRSGDLSVYWYQQSLDQGLQFLIQYYNGEERAKGNILERFSAQQFPDLHSELNLSSLELGDSALYFCASSVDVHGIDEAFFGQGTRLTVV.

This clonotype was counted ten times or more. The rearrangement joins TRBV12-3 or TRBV12-4 to TRBJ1-6; 7 nucleotides agree with TRBD1. The CDR3 length is 13 residues. V gave up 8 bases and J gave up 6 bases; unmatched junction bases: 4. CDR3 loop: CASRRDSNSPLHF. CDR3 DNA sequence: TGTGCCAGCCGGAGGGACAGTAATTCACCCCTCCACTTT.